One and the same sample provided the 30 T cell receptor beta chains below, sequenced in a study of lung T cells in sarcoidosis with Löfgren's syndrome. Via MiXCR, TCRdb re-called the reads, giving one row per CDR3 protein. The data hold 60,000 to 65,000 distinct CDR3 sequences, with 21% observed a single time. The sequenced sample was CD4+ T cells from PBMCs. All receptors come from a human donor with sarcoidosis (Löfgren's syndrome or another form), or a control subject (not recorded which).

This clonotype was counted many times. CDR3 sequence: CSASFRRAVYGYTF. In nucleotides, the CDR3 is TGCAGTGCTAGTTTCAGAAGGGCAGTCTATGGCTACACCTTC. The chain has TRBV20-1 and TRBJ1-2; D remains unclear. The CDR3 is 14 amino acids. V was pared by 3 bases and J by 4 bases, with 15 bases between. Germline CDR1 DFQATT, CDR2 SNEGSKA (reference sequence).

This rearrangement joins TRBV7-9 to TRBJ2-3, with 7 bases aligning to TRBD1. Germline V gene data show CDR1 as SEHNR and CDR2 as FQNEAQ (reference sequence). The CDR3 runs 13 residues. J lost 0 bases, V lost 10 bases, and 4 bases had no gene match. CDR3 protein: CATSDRSTDTQYF. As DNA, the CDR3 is TGTGCCACCTCGGACAGGAGCACAGATACGCAGTATTTT.

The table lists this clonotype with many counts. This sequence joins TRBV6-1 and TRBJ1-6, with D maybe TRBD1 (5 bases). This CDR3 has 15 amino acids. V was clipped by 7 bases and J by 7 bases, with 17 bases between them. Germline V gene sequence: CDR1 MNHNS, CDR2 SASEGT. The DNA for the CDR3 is TGTGCCAGCAAGCCAGGGCCCGACCGGAATTCACCCCTCCACTTT. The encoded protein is CASKPGPDRNSPLHF.

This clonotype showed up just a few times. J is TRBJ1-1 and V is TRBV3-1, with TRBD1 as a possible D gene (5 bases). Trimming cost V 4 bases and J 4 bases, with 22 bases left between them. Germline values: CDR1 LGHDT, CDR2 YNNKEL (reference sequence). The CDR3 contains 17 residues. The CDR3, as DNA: TGTGCCAGCAGCCCCGCTCCCGGTGCAGGGAGGTTCACTGAAGCTTTCTTT. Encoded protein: CASSPAPGAGRFTEAFF.

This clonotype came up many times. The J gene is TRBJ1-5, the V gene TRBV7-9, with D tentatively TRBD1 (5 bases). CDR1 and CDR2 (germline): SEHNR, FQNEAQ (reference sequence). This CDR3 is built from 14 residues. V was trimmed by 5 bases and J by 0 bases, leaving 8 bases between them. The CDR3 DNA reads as TGTGCCAGCAGCCCGGGGGGTAGCAATCAGCCCCAGCATTTT. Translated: CASSPGGSNQPQHF.

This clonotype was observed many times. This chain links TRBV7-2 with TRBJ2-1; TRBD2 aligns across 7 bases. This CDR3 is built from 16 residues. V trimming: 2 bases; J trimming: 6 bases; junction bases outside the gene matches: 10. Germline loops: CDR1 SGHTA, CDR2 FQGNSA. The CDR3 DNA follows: TGTGCCAGCAGCTTATGGACCTCTAGCGGAAGCAATGAGCAGTTCTTC. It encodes CASSLWTSSGSNEQFF.

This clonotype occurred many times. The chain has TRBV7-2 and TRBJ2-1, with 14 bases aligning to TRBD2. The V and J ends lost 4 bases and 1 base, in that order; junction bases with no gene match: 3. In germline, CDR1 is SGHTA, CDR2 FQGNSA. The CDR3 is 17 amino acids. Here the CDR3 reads CASSSRLAGGSYNEQFF. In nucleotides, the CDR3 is TGTGCCAGCAGCTCACGACTAGCGGGAGGGTCCTACAATGAGCAGTTCTTC.

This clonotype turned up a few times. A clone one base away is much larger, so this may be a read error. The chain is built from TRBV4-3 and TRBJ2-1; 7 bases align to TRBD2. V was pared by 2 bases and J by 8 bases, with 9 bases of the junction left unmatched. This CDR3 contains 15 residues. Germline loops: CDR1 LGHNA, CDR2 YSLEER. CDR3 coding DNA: TGCGCCAGCAGCCAATCTCAGCGGGATCGCGATGAGCAGTTCTTC. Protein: CASSQSQRDRDEQFF.

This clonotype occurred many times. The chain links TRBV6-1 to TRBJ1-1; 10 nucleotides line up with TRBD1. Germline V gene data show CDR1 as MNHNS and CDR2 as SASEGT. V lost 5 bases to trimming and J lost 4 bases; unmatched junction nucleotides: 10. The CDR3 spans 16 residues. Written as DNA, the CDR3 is TGTGCCAGCAGTACCACCGGGACAGGGGTGGGCACTGAAGCTTTCTTT. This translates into CASSTTGTGVGTEAFF.

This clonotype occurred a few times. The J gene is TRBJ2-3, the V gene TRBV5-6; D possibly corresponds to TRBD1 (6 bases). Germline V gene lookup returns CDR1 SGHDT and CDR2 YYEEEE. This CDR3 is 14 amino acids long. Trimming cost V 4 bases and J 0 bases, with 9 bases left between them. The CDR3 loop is CASSGTLSTDTQYF. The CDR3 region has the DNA TGTGCCAGCAGCGGGACATTAAGCACAGATACGCAGTATTTT.

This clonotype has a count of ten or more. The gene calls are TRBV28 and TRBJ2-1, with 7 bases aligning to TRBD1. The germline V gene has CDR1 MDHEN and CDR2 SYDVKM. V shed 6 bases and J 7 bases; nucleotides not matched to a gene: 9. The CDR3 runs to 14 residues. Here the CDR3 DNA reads TGTGCCAGCAGCCCCCTAGGACAGGCGAATGAGCAGTTCTTC. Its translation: CASSPLGQANEQFF.

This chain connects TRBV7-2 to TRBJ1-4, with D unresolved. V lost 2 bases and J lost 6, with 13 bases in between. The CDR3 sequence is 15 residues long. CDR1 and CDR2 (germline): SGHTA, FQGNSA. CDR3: CASSLSRQLYEKLFF. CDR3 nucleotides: TGTGCCAGCAGCTTATCAAGGCAACTATATGAAAAACTGTTTTTT.

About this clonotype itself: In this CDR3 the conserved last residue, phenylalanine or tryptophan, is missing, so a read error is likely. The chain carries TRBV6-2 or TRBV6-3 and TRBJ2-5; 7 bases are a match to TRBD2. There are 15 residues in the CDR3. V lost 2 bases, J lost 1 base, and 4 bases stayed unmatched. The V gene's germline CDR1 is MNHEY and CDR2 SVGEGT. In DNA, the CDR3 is TGTGCCAGCAGTTACGAAGGCGGGAGCCAAGAGACCCAGTACTCC. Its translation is CASSYEGGSQETQYS.

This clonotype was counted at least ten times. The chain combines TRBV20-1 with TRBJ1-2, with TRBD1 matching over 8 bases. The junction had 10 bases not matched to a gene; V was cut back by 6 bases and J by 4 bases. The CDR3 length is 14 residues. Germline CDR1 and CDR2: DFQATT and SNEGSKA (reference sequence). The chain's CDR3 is CSALMGQDPYGYTF. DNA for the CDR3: TGCAGTGCACTAATGGGACAGGACCCCTATGGCTACACCTTC.

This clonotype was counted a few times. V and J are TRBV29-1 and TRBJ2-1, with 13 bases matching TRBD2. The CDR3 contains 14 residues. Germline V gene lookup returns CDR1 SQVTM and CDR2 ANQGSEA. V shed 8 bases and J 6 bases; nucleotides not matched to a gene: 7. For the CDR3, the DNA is TGCAGCATTCTCGGGACTAGCGGGGCCAATGAGCAGTTCTTC. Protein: CSILGTSGANEQFF.

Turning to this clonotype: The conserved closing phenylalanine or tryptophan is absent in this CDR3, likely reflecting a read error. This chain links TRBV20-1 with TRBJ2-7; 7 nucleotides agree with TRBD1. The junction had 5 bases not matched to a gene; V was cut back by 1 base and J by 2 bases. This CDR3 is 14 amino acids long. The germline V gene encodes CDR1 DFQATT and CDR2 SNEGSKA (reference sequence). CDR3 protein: CSARVVGGPYEQYS. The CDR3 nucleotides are TGCAGTGCTAGAGTGGTAGGGGGCCCCTACGAGCAGTACTCC.

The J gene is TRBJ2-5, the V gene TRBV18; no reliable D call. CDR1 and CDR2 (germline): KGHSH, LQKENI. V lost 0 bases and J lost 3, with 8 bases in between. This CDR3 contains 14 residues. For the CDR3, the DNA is TGTGCCAGCTCACCACCCGGCAGAAAAGAGACCCAGTACTTC. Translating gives CASSPPGRKETQYF.

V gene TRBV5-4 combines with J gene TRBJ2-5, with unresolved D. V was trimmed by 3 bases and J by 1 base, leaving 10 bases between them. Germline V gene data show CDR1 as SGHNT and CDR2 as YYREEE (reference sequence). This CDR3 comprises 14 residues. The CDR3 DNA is TGTGCCAGCAGCTCCGAACGACTCCAAGAGACCCAGTACTTC. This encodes CASSSERLQETQYF.

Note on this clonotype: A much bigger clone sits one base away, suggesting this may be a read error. CDR3 residues: CASSTRGNTIYF. For the CDR3, the DNA is TGTGCCAGCAGCACCCGGGGAAACACCATATATTTT. This chain uses TRBV14 with TRBJ1-3, with D unclear. Per the germline V gene, CDR1 is SGHDN and CDR2 is FVKESK. The CDR3 runs to 12 residues. Trimming took off 5 bases at V and 4 bases at J, with 6 bases between the two ends.

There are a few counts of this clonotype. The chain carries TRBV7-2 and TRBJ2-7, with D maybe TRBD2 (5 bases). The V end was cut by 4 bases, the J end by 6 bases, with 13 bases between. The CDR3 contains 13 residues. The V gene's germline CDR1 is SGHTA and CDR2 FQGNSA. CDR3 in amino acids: CASSSRPGVEQYF. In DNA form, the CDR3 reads TGTGCCAGCAGCTCCAGGCCCGGGGTCGAGCAGTACTTC.

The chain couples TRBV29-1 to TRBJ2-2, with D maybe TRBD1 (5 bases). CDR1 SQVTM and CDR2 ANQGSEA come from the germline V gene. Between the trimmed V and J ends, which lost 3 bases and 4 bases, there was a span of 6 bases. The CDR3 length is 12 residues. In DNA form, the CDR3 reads TGCAGCGTTGAGGGGCTCACCGGGGAGCTGTTTTTT. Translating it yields CSVEGLTGELFF.

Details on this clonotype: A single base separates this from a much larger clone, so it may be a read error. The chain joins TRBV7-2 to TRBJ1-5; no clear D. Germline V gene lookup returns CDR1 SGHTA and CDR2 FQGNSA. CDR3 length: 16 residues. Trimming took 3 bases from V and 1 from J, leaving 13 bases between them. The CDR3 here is CASSFSGCSSNQPQHF. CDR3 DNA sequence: TGTGCCAGCAGCTTTTCCGGTTGTAGCAGCAATCAGCCCCAGCATTTT.

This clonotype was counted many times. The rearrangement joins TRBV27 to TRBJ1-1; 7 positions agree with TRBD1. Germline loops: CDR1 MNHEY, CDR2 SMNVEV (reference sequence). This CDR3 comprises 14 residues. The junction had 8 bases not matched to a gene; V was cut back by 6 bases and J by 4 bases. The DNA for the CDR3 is TGTGCCAGCAGAGTGACAGGGAGGGGCACTGAAGCTTTCTTT. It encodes CASRVTGRGTEAFF.

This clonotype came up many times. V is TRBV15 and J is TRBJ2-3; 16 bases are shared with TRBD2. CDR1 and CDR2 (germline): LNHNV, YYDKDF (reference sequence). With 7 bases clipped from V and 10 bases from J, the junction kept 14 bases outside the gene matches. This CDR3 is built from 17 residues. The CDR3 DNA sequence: TGTGCCACCAAGCAGGGACTAGCGGGGGGGCCCGGGGTTGCGCAGTATTTT. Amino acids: CATKQGLAGGPGVAQYF.

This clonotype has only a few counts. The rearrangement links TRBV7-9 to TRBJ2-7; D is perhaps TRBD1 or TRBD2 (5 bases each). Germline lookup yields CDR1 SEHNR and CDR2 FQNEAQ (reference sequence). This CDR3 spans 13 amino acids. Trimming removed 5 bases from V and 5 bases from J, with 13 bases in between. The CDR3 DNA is TGTGCCAGCAGCGGCCGGGACCTGAACGAGCAGTACGTC. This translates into CASSGRDLNEQYV.

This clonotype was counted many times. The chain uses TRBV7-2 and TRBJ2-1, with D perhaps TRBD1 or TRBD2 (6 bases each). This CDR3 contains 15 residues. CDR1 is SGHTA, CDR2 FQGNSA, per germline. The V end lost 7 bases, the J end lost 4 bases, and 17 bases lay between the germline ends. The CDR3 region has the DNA TGTGCCAGCACCAAAGGAGGGGGATTTTACAATGAGCAGTTCTTC. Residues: CASTKGGGFYNEQFF.

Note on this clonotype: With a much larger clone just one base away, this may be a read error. CDR3 loop: CAISLWTSSGSNEQFF. In DNA, the CDR3 is TGTGCCATCAGCTTATGGACCTCTAGCGGAAGCAATGAGCAGTTCTTC. The rearrangement uses TRBV7-2 and TRBJ2-1, with 7 positions matching TRBD2. CDR3 length: 16 amino acids. Looked up from germline, CDR1 is SGHTA and CDR2 is FQGNSA.

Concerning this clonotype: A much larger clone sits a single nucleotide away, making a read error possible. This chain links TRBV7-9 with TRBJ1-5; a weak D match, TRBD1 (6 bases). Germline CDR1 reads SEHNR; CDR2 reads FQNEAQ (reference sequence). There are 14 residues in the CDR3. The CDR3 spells CASSLQGSSQPQHF. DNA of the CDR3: TGTGCCAGCAGCTTACAGGGGAGCAGTCAGCCCCAGCATTTT.

The chain's CDR3 is CSASSGNEQYF. CDR3 nucleotides: TGCAGTGCCTCAAGCGGAAACGAGCAGTACTTC. This chain uses TRBV20-1 with TRBJ2-7; possibly TRBD2 for D (5 bases). Germline CDR1 and CDR2: DFQATT and SNEGSKA (reference sequence). V lost 6 bases to trimming and J lost 5 bases, with 11 bases between them. CDR3 length: 11 residues.

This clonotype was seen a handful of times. DNA for the CDR3: TGTGCCAGCAGCTTAGGTCCTTACGACTCAACCGAGCAGTACGTC. Its translation is CASSLGPYDSTEQYV. The chain uses TRBV11-1 and TRBJ2-7; unclear D gene. Trimming left V 1 base short and J 6 bases short, with 16 bases between. Looked up from germline, CDR1 is SGHAT and CDR2 is FQDESV (reference sequence). This CDR3 is 15 amino acids long.